This is a list of T cell receptor beta chains from one sample in a study of T-cell reconstitution after alpha-beta-depleted transplantation in children. TCRdb fed the PCR reads into MiXCR, producing one record per CDR3 protein. The sample lists roughly 190,000 distinct CDR3 sequences; roughly 15% were seen once. This specimen was PBMCs from the stem cell graft donor, taken from the stem cell graft. These receptors all stem from a human donor who donated a stem cell graft to a child with acute lymphoblastic leukemia. The CDR3 runs from the conserved cysteine through the conserved F or W. Each record gives: CDR3 DNA, CDR3 protein, J gene, clone size, D gene, V gene. D genes are given only for firm matches. Size tells how often a clone was seen (once, few, many) or the class of an expanded clone, and some rows leave it out.

CDR3 DNA: TGTGCCAGCAGCCGGACGGACAGGAATTACGAGCAGTACTTC
CDR3 protein: CASSRTDRNYEQYF
J gene: TRBJ2-7
clone size: few
D gene: TRBD1
V gene: TRBV7-9

CDR3 DNA: TGTGCCAGCAGTGCTCCAGGGACCCAAGAGACCCAGTACTTC
CDR3 protein: CASSAPGTQETQYF
J gene: TRBJ2-5
clone size: many
D gene: .
V gene: TRBV25-1

CDR3 DNA: TGTGCCAGCTCACCCGGGACAGGGGGCCGAGAGACCCAGTACTTC
CDR3 protein: CASSPGTGGRETQYF
J gene: TRBJ2-5
clone size: .
D gene: TRBD1
V gene: TRBV18

CDR3 DNA: TGCAGTGCTAGGGACAGGACGGAATATGCAACTAATGAAAAACTGTTTTTT
CDR3 protein: CSARDRTEYATNEKLFF
J gene: TRBJ1-4
clone size: many
D gene: TRBD1
V gene: TRBV20-1

CDR3 DNA: TGTGCCAGCAGTGAAGATTCTCCCCCCGCAGATACGCAGTATTTT
CDR3 protein: CASSEDSPPADTQYF
J gene: TRBJ2-3
clone size: many
D gene: .
V gene: TRBV25-1

CDR3 DNA: TGTGCCAGCAGCAAGGACAGAGACACTGAAGCTTTCTTT
CDR3 protein: CASSKDRDTEAFF
J gene: TRBJ1-1
clone size: .
D gene: .
V gene: TRBV7-9

CDR3 DNA: TGCAGTGCTAGAGCCTCGTCCCAGGGGTGGGAGACCCAGTACTTC
CDR3 protein: CSARASSQGWETQYF
J gene: TRBJ2-5
clone size: many
D gene: .
V gene: TRBV20-1

CDR3 DNA: TGTGCCAGCAGTCCCAGGACTAGCGGCGGGGAGCTGTTTTTT
CDR3 protein: CASSPRTSGGELFF
J gene: TRBJ2-2
clone size: .
D gene: TRBD2
V gene: TRBV5-5

CDR3 DNA: TGTGCCAGCAGCTCCCAGGGAGGGGGACTAGCAGGAAATGAGCAGTTCTTC
CDR3 protein: CASSSQGGGLAGNEQFF
J gene: TRBJ2-1
clone size: .
D gene: TRBD2
V gene: TRBV7-7

CDR3 DNA: TGTGCCAGCAGTTTACCTTCCGACTGGGGCCCAACCTATAATTCACCCCTCCACTTT
CDR3 protein: CASSLPSDWGPTYNSPLHF
J gene: TRBJ1-6
clone size: many
D gene: .
V gene: TRBV28

CDR3 DNA: TGTGCCAGCAGTGGCCCTCTTAAGAGCACAGATACGCAGTATTTT
CDR3 protein: CASSGPLKSTDTQYF
J gene: TRBJ2-3
clone size: many
D gene: .
V gene: TRBV25-1

CDR3 DNA: TGTGCCACCAGTGAGGCAGATACGCAGTATTTT
CDR3 protein: CATSEADTQYF
J gene: TRBJ2-3
clone size: many
D gene: .
V gene: TRBV24-1

CDR3 DNA: TGCGCCAGCTGTAGGGGGGAGTTTTGCGATGAGCAGTTCTTC
CDR3 protein: CASCRGEFCDEQFF
J gene: TRBJ2-1
clone size: .
D gene: .
V gene: TRBV5-1

CDR3 DNA: TGTGCCTGGACAGGGAGCTCCTACAATGAGCAGTTCTTC
CDR3 protein: CAWTGSSYNEQFF
J gene: TRBJ2-1
clone size: .
D gene: .
V gene: TRBV30

CDR3 DNA: TGTGCCACCAGCAGAGTACTAGCGGGAGTGGGAGAGACCCAGTACTTC
CDR3 protein: CATSRVLAGVGETQYF
J gene: TRBJ2-5
clone size: many
D gene: TRBD2
V gene: TRBV15

CDR3 DNA: TGCAGTGCTTACCTAGCGGGAGCTAATGAGCAGTTCTTC
CDR3 protein: CSAYLAGANEQFF
J gene: TRBJ2-1
clone size: many
D gene: TRBD2
V gene: TRBV20-1

CDR3 DNA: TGTGCCAGCGGAAACGGGGGGAACACTGAAGCTTTCTTT
CDR3 protein: CASGNGGNTEAFF
J gene: TRBJ1-1
clone size: few
D gene: .
V gene: TRBV12-3/TRBV12-4

CDR3 DNA: TGCAGCGTTTCGGATGCCGGGACTAGCGGGACGGAGCAGTACTTC
CDR3 protein: CSVSDAGTSGTEQYF
J gene: TRBJ2-7
clone size: many
D gene: TRBD2
V gene: TRBV29-1

CDR3 DNA: TGCGCCAGCAGCCAGGGGGGCAGGGGGATAAATCAGCCCCAGCATTTT
CDR3 protein: CASSQGGRGINQPQHF
J gene: TRBJ1-5
clone size: .
D gene: TRBD1
V gene: TRBV4-1

CDR3 DNA: TGTGCCAGCAGCTTAGGCTCTTCTAGCGGGAGGATCAACAATGAGCAGTTCTTC
CDR3 protein: CASSLGSSSGRINNEQFF
J gene: TRBJ2-1
clone size: .
D gene: TRBD2
V gene: TRBV7-6

CDR3 DNA: TGTGCCAGCTCACCCGGGATGGGCAATCAGCCCCAGCATTTT
CDR3 protein: CASSPGMGNQPQHF
J gene: TRBJ1-5
clone size: many
D gene: .
V gene: TRBV18

CDR3 DNA: TGTGCCAGCAGTGAACTAGCGGGACAGTCCTACACTGAAGCTTTCTTT
CDR3 protein: CASSELAGQSYTEAFF
J gene: TRBJ1-1
clone size: many
D gene: TRBD1
V gene: TRBV6-1

CDR3 DNA: TGTGCCAGCAGCCAAGTCTTCAGGCAAGAGACCCAGTACTTC
CDR3 protein: CASSQVFRQETQYF
J gene: TRBJ2-5
clone size: many
D gene: .
V gene: TRBV3-1

CDR3 DNA: TGTGCCAGCAGCTATAGCGTTGGGGGGGATACGCAGTATTTT
CDR3 protein: CASSYSVGGDTQYF
J gene: TRBJ2-3
clone size: many
D gene: .
V gene: TRBV7-9

CDR3 DNA: TGCAGCCCAACCGGGACAGGGGTTCGCGAGCAGTTCTTC
CDR3 protein: CSPTGTGVREQFF
J gene: TRBJ2-1
clone size: few
D gene: TRBD1
V gene: TRBV29-1

CDR3 DNA: TGTGCCAGCAGGCTCCTCTACGGTGAAGCTTTCTTT
CDR3 protein: CASRLLYGEAFF
J gene: TRBJ1-1
clone size: many
D gene: .
V gene: TRBV6-1

CDR3 DNA: TGTGCCAGCAGCCAGAGAACGAGCAGGCTAACCTACAATGAGCAGTTCTTC
CDR3 protein: CASSQRTSRLTYNEQFF
J gene: TRBJ2-1
clone size: many
D gene: .
V gene: TRBV4-2

CDR3 DNA: TGCAGTGCTAGAACACCTCGATCTCCTTACAATGAGCAGTTCTTC
CDR3 protein: CSARTPRSPYNEQFF
J gene: TRBJ2-1
clone size: .
D gene: .
V gene: TRBV20-1

CDR3 DNA: TGTGCCAGCAGCAAACGGGGACTTGGTAATGAAAAACTGTTTTTT
CDR3 protein: CASSKRGLGNEKLFF
J gene: TRBJ1-4
clone size: .
D gene: .
V gene: TRBV12-3/TRBV12-4

CDR3 DNA: TGTGCCAGCAGCCGGGACAGATTCAATCAGCCCCAGCATTTT
CDR3 protein: CASSRDRFNQPQHF
J gene: TRBJ1-5
clone size: many
D gene: TRBD1
V gene: TRBV12-3/TRBV12-4

CDR3 DNA: TGCGCCAGCAGCTTCATCGGCAGGGGGGATCTTAACTATGGCTACACCTTC
CDR3 protein: CASSFIGRGDLNYGYTF
J gene: TRBJ1-2
clone size: many
D gene: TRBD1
V gene: TRBV5-1

CDR3 DNA: TGCAGTGCTAGCACCTACTTAGGGGAAAGGTTCTTC
CDR3 protein: CSASTYLGERFF
J gene: TRBJ2-1
clone size: .
D gene: .
V gene: TRBV20-1

CDR3 DNA: TGTGCCAGCAGCGTAGGGCCAGGGGAAGGCTCCTACGAGCAGTACTTC
CDR3 protein: CASSVGPGEGSYEQYF
J gene: TRBJ2-7
clone size: few
D gene: .
V gene: TRBV9

CDR3 DNA: TGTGCCAGCAGCTTAGCGGGCGGGAGGGTCTTCTACGAGCAGTACTTC
CDR3 protein: CASSLAGGRVFYEQYF
J gene: TRBJ2-7
clone size: .
D gene: TRBD2
V gene: TRBV7-2

CDR3 DNA: TGTGCCAGCAGCTTAGCCCGGGCGACTAGCGGGGAAATTTACAATGAGCAGTTCTTC
CDR3 protein: CASSLARATSGEIYNEQFF
J gene: TRBJ2-1
clone size: many
D gene: TRBD2
V gene: TRBV7-8

CDR3 DNA: TGTGCCAGCAGTTACGGGGGGCAAATGTACACTGAAGCTTTCTTT
CDR3 protein: CASSYGGQMYTEAFF
J gene: TRBJ1-1
clone size: many
D gene: .
V gene: TRBV6-5

CDR3 DNA: TGTGCCAGCAGTGAATTTACTAGCGGGAGCAAGTACGAGCAGTACTTC
CDR3 protein: CASSEFTSGSKYEQYF
J gene: TRBJ2-7
clone size: many
D gene: TRBD2
V gene: TRBV27

CDR3 DNA: TGCAGTGCTAGAGACGTCTTGGAGGGATCCTACGAGCAGTACTTC
CDR3 protein: CSARDVLEGSYEQYF
J gene: TRBJ2-7
clone size: many
D gene: .
V gene: TRBV20-1

CDR3 DNA: TGTGCCAGCAGCCTCCAGGGCGGGAGTGAGCAGTTCTTC
CDR3 protein: CASSLQGGSEQFF
J gene: TRBJ2-1
clone size: few
D gene: TRBD2
V gene: TRBV11-2

CDR3 DNA: TGTGCCAGCAGCCTGGGGACAGGGAGGGCCTACGAGCAGTACTTC
CDR3 protein: CASSLGTGRAYEQYF
J gene: TRBJ2-7
clone size: few
D gene: TRBD1
V gene: TRBV7-9

CDR3 DNA: TGCAGCGCCCAAAAGATGGACGGAAACACCATATATTTT
CDR3 protein: CSAQKMDGNTIYF
J gene: TRBJ1-3
clone size: many
D gene: .
V gene: TRBV29-1

CDR3 DNA: TGCAGCGCGAAACAGGGGATGGTGAACACTGAAGCTTTCTTT
CDR3 protein: CSAKQGMVNTEAFF
J gene: TRBJ1-1
clone size: few
D gene: TRBD1
V gene: TRBV29-1

CDR3 DNA: TGCGCCAGCAGCCACACCTCAGCGGAGGGCCTCTACGAGCAGTACTTC
CDR3 protein: CASSHTSAEGLYEQYF
J gene: TRBJ2-7
clone size: many
D gene: .
V gene: TRBV4-1

CDR3 DNA: TGCAGTGCTCCTACTAGGACTGGGGCCAACGTCCTGACTTTC
CDR3 protein: CSAPTRTGANVLTF
J gene: TRBJ2-6
clone size: many
D gene: .
V gene: TRBV20-1

CDR3 DNA: TGCAGTGCCACAGGGGACCTGACCGGGGCCAACGTCCTGACTTTC
CDR3 protein: CSATGDLTGANVLTF
J gene: TRBJ2-6
clone size: many
D gene: TRBD1
V gene: TRBV20-1

CDR3 DNA: TGCAGTGCTAGAGGGGTAGTCGGTCCCAGCACAGATACGCAGTATTTT
CDR3 protein: CSARGVVGPSTDTQYF
J gene: TRBJ2-3
clone size: many
D gene: .
V gene: TRBV20-1

CDR3 DNA: TGTGCCAGCAGTGGGACATCCAATGAGGAGACCCAGTACTTC
CDR3 protein: CASSGTSNEETQYF
J gene: TRBJ2-5
clone size: .
D gene: .
V gene: TRBV2

CDR3 DNA: TGTGCCAGCAGCCCGCGACTAGCGGGAGGGCCGGTGACCGGGGAGCTGTTTTTT
CDR3 protein: CASSPRLAGGPVTGELFF
J gene: TRBJ2-2
clone size: many
D gene: TRBD2
V gene: TRBV7-8

CDR3 DNA: TGTGCCAGCAGTTTGGGGACTTATATTCAGTACTTC
CDR3 protein: CASSLGTYIQYF
J gene: TRBJ2-4
clone size: many
D gene: .
V gene: TRBV12-3/TRBV12-4

CDR3 DNA: TGTGCCAGCAGTTGGACCGGGACTGCGAACACCGGGGAGCTGTTTTTT
CDR3 protein: CASSWTGTANTGELFF
J gene: TRBJ2-2
clone size: many
D gene: .
V gene: TRBV12-3/TRBV12-4

CDR3 DNA: TGTGCCAGCAGCCAACAGGGTCTAGAATCACCCCTCCACTTT
CDR3 protein: CASSQQGLESPLHF
J gene: TRBJ1-6
clone size: many
D gene: .
V gene: TRBV11-3

CDR3 DNA: TGCAGTGCTAGAGATCCCTGGGGCACCAGTGAAGCTTTCTTT
CDR3 protein: CSARDPWGTSEAFF
J gene: TRBJ1-1
clone size: many
D gene: .
V gene: TRBV20-1

CDR3 DNA: TGTGCCAGCAGCTTAGACCTCTTGATCGCGAACACCGGGGAGCTGTTTTTT
CDR3 protein: CASSLDLLIANTGELFF
J gene: TRBJ2-2
clone size: few
D gene: .
V gene: TRBV11-2

CDR3 DNA: TGCAGCGTCCGGGACGGTACTAACTATGGCTACACCTTC
CDR3 protein: CSVRDGTNYGYTF
J gene: TRBJ1-2
clone size: many
D gene: .
V gene: TRBV29-1

CDR3 DNA: TGTGCCAGCAGTTTACGACTAGTCGATGAGCAGTTCTTC
CDR3 protein: CASSLRLVDEQFF
J gene: TRBJ2-1
clone size: .
D gene: .
V gene: TRBV12-3/TRBV12-4

CDR3 DNA: TGCGCCAGCAGCTCAAAAGGACAGGGTGGACGGAAGTTCTTC
CDR3 protein: CASSSKGQGGRKFF
J gene: TRBJ2-1
clone size: many
D gene: TRBD1
V gene: TRBV5-1

CDR3 DNA: TGCGCCAGCAGCCTACGGGACGGATACCAAGAGACCCAGTACTTC
CDR3 protein: CASSLRDGYQETQYF
J gene: TRBJ2-5
clone size: many
D gene: .
V gene: TRBV5-1

CDR3 DNA: TGTGCCAGCAGGGACGGTTTTAGCTCCTACAATGAGCAGTTCTTC
CDR3 protein: CASRDGFSSYNEQFF
J gene: TRBJ2-1
clone size: many
D gene: .
V gene: TRBV12-3/TRBV12-4

CDR3 DNA: TGCGCCAGCAGCATGGACACAAACACTGAAGCTTTCTTT
CDR3 protein: CASSMDTNTEAFF
J gene: TRBJ1-1
clone size: few
D gene: .
V gene: TRBV5-1

CDR3 DNA: TGTGCCAGCAGTATAACATGGAACACTGAAGCTTTCTTT
CDR3 protein: CASSITWNTEAFF
J gene: TRBJ1-1
clone size: .
D gene: .
V gene: TRBV6-6